One sample yielded the 22 T cell receptor beta chains listed below, sequenced in a study of CD8 T cells in ankylosing spondylitis. TCRdb called the 5' RACE reads again in MiXCR, with one record for every CDR3 protein. This table holds around 300,000 distinct CDR3 sequences, roughly 20% found once. Sequenced: blood, either unsorted or a sorted T cell fraction (not recorded which). These receptors originate from a female donor with ankylosing spondylitis or in good health (not recorded which).

This clonotype was detected only a few times. This chain joins TRBV11-3 and TRBJ2-1; D not resolved. V dropped 5 bases and J dropped 10 bases, with 15 bases sitting between them. The CDR3 length is 13 residues. The germline V gene encodes CDR1 SGHNT and CDR2 YENEEA. Here the CDR3 reads CASSLLTNGEQFF. As DNA, the CDR3 is TGTGCCAGCAGCCTGCTAACTAACGGCGAGCAGTTCTTC.

The chain joins TRBV7-9 to TRBJ2-7; TRBD2 aligns across 7 bases. The germline gives CDR1 SEHNR, CDR2 FQNEAQ (reference sequence). CDR3 length: 15 residues. V shed 4 bases, J shed 3 bases, and the junction held 9 bases outside the gene matches. The CDR3 sequence is CASSSLQGLHYEQYF. The CDR3 DNA reads TGTGCCAGCAGCTCCCTCCAGGGACTACACTACGAGCAGTACTTC.

The V and J genes are TRBV30 and TRBJ1-1, with D unclear. V lost 4 bases and J lost 4, with 7 bases in between. Germline assignment: CDR1 GTSNPN and CDR2 SVGIG (reference sequence). The CDR3 totals 11 residues. The CDR3 protein is CAWNWGTEAFF. In DNA form, the CDR3 reads TGTGCCTGGAACTGGGGCACTGAAGCTTTCTTT.

The chain combines TRBV6-4 with TRBJ1-1; 8 bases match TRBD1. Trimming removed 2 bases from V and 8 bases from J; junction bases left unmatched: 4. This CDR3 contains 13 residues. Germline CDR1 MRHNA, CDR2 SNTAGT. The CDR3 sequence: CASSDLRTGEAFF. The CDR3, as DNA: TGTGCCAGCAGTGACCTCCGGACAGGGGAAGCTTTCTTT.

This clonotype was found a few times. The germline gene is not matched at one end of the junction; a read error may be the cause. The genes are TRBV20-1 and TRBJ2-3; possibly TRBD2 for D (6 bases). The CDR3 spans 17 residues. Germline loops: CDR1 DFQATT, CDR2 SNEGSKA (reference sequence). CDR3 region: CCARDLGLSIRTDTQYF. The CDR3 DNA reads as TGCTGTGCTAGAGACCTGGGACTCTCCATACGCACAGATACGCAGTATTTT.

This sequence joins TRBV20-1 and TRBJ2-7; 7 bases align to TRBD1. This CDR3 is 15 amino acids long. V was pared by 4 bases and J by 1 base, with 10 bases of the junction left unmatched. Per the germline V gene, CDR1 is DFQATT and CDR2 is SNEGSKA (reference sequence). The CDR3 loop is CSANLPRGQSYEQYF. Written as DNA, the CDR3 is TGCAGTGCTAACCTACCTCGGGGACAGTCCTACGAGCAGTACTTC.

The rearrangement joins TRBV6-2 or TRBV6-3 to TRBJ2-1; D gene ambiguous. CDR1 MNHEY and CDR2 SVGEGT come from the germline V gene. V dropped 6 bases and J dropped 1 base, with 13 bases sitting between them. CDR3 length: 15 amino acids. CDR3 bases: TGTGCCAGCAGAGGACCCGTGGCTTCCTACAATGAGCAGTTCTTC. It is translated as CASRGPVASYNEQFF.

A few counts support this clonotype. V gene TRBV6-2 or TRBV6-3 combines with J gene TRBJ2-7; no clear D gene. Germline V gene sequence: CDR1 MNHEY, CDR2 SVGEGT. The CDR3 is 16 residues long. The V end lost 4 bases, the J end lost 0 bases, and 16 bases lay between the germline ends. This CDR3 reads CASSSRPIRDSYEQYF. The DNA for the CDR3 is TGTGCCAGCAGTTCCAGACCAATAAGGGACTCCTACGAGCAGTACTTC.

The V call is TRBV18, the J call TRBJ2-1; TRBD2 aligns across 10 bases. The V segment lost 4 bases and the J segment 8 bases; nucleotides outside the gene matches: 17. The V gene's germline CDR1 is KGHSH and CDR2 LQKENI. The CDR3 loop spans 18 amino acids. For the CDR3, the DNA is TGTGCCAGCTCACGAATAGGACTAGCGGTTACGAGAGGCGATGAGCAGTTCTTC. It yields the protein CASSRIGLAVTRGDEQFF.

The chain joins TRBV7-2 to TRBJ2-7; perhaps TRBD1 as D (6 bases). Germline V gene sequence: CDR1 SGHTA, CDR2 FQGNSA. Trimming removed 6 bases at V and 2 bases at J, with 14 bases between. The CDR3 is 14 residues long. The CDR3 coding sequence is TGTGCCAGCAGTGCTGGACAGAAAACCTACGAGCAGTACTTC. This encodes CASSAGQKTYEQYF. Full variable domain (rest looked up from reference TRBV7-2 and TRBJ2-7): GAGVSQSPSNKVTEKGKDVELRCDPISGHTALYWYRQSLGQGLEFLIYFQGNSAPDKSGLPSDRFSAERTGGSVSTLTIQRTQQEDSAVYLCASSAGQKTYEQYFGPGTRLTVT.

This clonotype was observed at least ten times. The chain couples TRBV6-5 to TRBJ2-7, with D uncertain. Germline V gene data show CDR1 as MNHEY and CDR2 as SVGAGI. Trimming left V 2 bases short and J 2 bases short, with 7 bases between. This CDR3 comprises 13 residues. This CDR3 reads CASSYGEAYEQYF. The CDR3 DNA is TGTGCCAGCAGTTACGGGGAAGCCTACGAGCAGTACTTC.

Worth noting for this clonotype: This may be a read error: a much more frequent sequence differs by one nucleotide. In DNA form, the CDR3 reads TGCGCCACCTCGACTAGCAGTTCTTACAATCAGCAGTTCTTC. It translates to CATSTSSSYNQQFF. The genes are TRBV5-1 and TRBJ2-1; 7 bases align to TRBD2. The CDR3 is made up of 14 amino acids. Germline lookup yields CDR1 SGHRS and CDR2 YFSETQ. The full variable domain, with the rest looked up from reference TRBV5-1 and TRBJ2-1, is KAGVTQTPRYLIKTRGQQVTLSCSPISGHRSVSWYQQTPGQGLQFLFEYFSETQRNKGNFPGRFSGRQFSNSRSEMNVSTLELGDSALYLCATSTSSSYNQQFFGPGTRLTVL.

Only a few counts were recorded for this clonotype. This chain uses TRBV7-9 with TRBJ2-2, with a weak D call TRBD1 (5 bases). V was trimmed by 5 bases and J by 6 bases, leaving 13 bases between them. The CDR3 loop spans 14 amino acids. Looked up from germline, CDR1 is SEHNR and CDR2 is FQNEAQ (reference sequence). CDR3 amino acids: CASSLGSRAGELFF. DNA for the CDR3: TGTGCCAGCAGCCTAGGATCCAGGGCCGGGGAGCTGTTTTTT.

This chain's CDR3 is CASSLGTSEGTDTQYF. Here the CDR3 DNA reads TGCGCCAGCAGCCTGGGGACTAGCGAGGGCACAGATACGCAGTATTTT. V and J are TRBV5-1 and TRBJ2-3, with TRBD2 identical over 10 bases. After removal of 4 bases from V and 1 base from J, the junction contained 6 bases not matched to a gene. This CDR3 is built from 16 residues. Germline V gene lookup returns CDR1 SGHRS and CDR2 YFSETQ.

This rearrangement joins TRBV20-1 to TRBJ2-5; no clear D gene. V lost 6 bases and J lost 4, with 18 bases in between. Germline assignment: CDR1 DFQATT and CDR2 SNEGSKA (reference sequence). The CDR3 totals 14 residues. The CDR3 loop is CSAPSTLWRETQYF. DNA of the CDR3: TGCAGTGCCCCCAGCACCCTCTGGAGAGAGACCCAGTACTTC.

This clonotype has only a few counts. The CDR3 loop reads CASSTGGVNEQFF. The CDR3 nucleotides read TGTGCCAGCAGTACCGGAGGGGTGAATGAGCAGTTCTTC. The gene calls are TRBV6-4 and TRBJ2-1; perhaps TRBD2 as D (6 bases). V lost 5 bases and J lost 7, with 12 bases in between. The CDR3 spans 13 residues. Germline V gene data show CDR1 as MRHNA and CDR2 as SNTAGT.

The rearrangement uses TRBV6-2 or TRBV6-3 and TRBJ2-7, with TRBD1 matching 10 bases. The germline gives CDR1 MNHEY, CDR2 SVGEGT. The CDR3 is 16 amino acids. With V trimmed by 6 bases and J by 5 bases, 13 bases remained unmatched. The CDR3 here is CASSYPSGTGVHEQYF. In DNA form, the CDR3 reads TGTGCCAGCAGCTATCCGTCCGGGACAGGGGTCCACGAGCAGTACTTC.

The chain employs TRBV7-2 and TRBJ2-7; 9 positions match TRBD2. Germline CDR1 is SGHTA and CDR2 is FQGNSA. This CDR3 has 16 amino acids. The ends lost 1 base at V and 7 bases at J; junction bases unmatched: 11. DNA of the CDR3: TGTGCCAGCAGCTTAGAGGGGTCTAGCGGGACGGGGGAGCAGTACTTC. Translating gives CASSLEGSSGTGEQYF.

The CDR3 nucleotides read TGCAGTGCCATGGACAGGGCAGGGGAGCTGTTTTTT. This translates into CSAMDRAGELFF. The V and J genes are TRBV20-1 and TRBJ2-2, with TRBD1 matching over 8 bases. After removal of 6 bases from V and 8 bases from J, the junction contained 5 bases not matched to a gene. The CDR3 extends over 12 amino acids. Germline loops: CDR1 DFQATT, CDR2 SNEGSKA (reference sequence).

This clonotype has only a few counts. The V and J genes are TRBV7-2 and TRBJ2-7; a possible D gene is TRBD2 (5 bases). The CDR3 is 14 amino acids. Trimming took 8 bases from V and 0 from J, leaving 14 bases between them. Germline V gene sequence: CDR1 SGHTA, CDR2 FQGNSA. The chain's CDR3 is CASLGSGSSYEQYF. The CDR3 region has the DNA TGTGCCAGCTTAGGCAGCGGCAGCTCCTACGAGCAGTACTTC.

The gene calls are TRBV7-8 and TRBJ2-1; possibly TRBD2 for D (5 bases). Trimming cost V 4 bases and J 5 bases, with 15 bases left between them. Germline V gene sequence: CDR1 SGHVS, CDR2 FQNEAQ. This CDR3 is built from 15 residues. CDR3 residues: CASSSRRIVNNEQFF. Written as DNA, the CDR3 is TGTGCCAGCAGCTCCCGGAGGATAGTGAACAATGAGCAGTTCTTC.

The J gene is TRBJ2-3, the V gene TRBV20-1, with 9 bases matching TRBD2. CDR1 is DFQATT and CDR2 is SNEGSKA in the germline V gene (reference sequence). This CDR3 region has 16 residues. Unmatched junction bases numbered 5, after V lost 0 bases and J lost 1 base. In nucleotides, the CDR3 is TGCAGTGCTAGAGATCGGCGACTAGCGGGCACAGATACGCAGTATTTT. Translating it yields CSARDRRLAGTDTQYF.